The TCR beta chain described here comes from a study of control samples from healthy donors and cancer patients. Using immunoSEQ multiplex PCR, the repertoire was profiled, and TCRdb retains in-frame clones only, with some absent. The repertoire holds fewer than 20,000 clones, with approximately 81% as singletons. The CDR3 has 15 amino acids. Trimming removed 3 bases at V and 2 bases at J, with 11 bases between. Looked up from germline, CDR1 is SGHTA and CDR2 is FQGNSA. The TCR originated in a woman between 70 and 85 years old with lung cancer. Material for sequencing was PBMCs. The chain employs TRBV7-2 and TRBJ2-1; D gene uncertain. In DNA, the CDR3 is TGTGCCAGCAGCTTTGTCGCCCAAACCTACAATGAGCAGTTCTTC. This sequence encodes CASSFVAQTYNEQFF.